This T cell receptor beta chain was captured by sequencing in a study of T cell repertoires in cytomegalovirus infection. Study overall: Indications came from public TCR beta signatures; they pointed to CMV infection and to a matching HLA type.

With respect to this clonotype: What it binds is not known.

TCRdb used MiXCR to reprocess the reads, holding one entry per CDR3 protein. The data show some 920,000 distinct CDR3 sequences, with approximately 31% seen just once and around an eighth held by the top ten. The germline V and J ends were trimmed by 5 bases and 8 bases, with 15 bases remaining between them. The CDR3 runs to 13 residues. Germline CDR1 and CDR2: SGHTA and FQGNSA. The sequencing used cultured CD8+ T cells from PBMCs, collected from culture after CMV antigen stimulation. J is TRBJ1-2 and V is TRBV7-2, with D perhaps TRBD1 (6 bases). This TCR was sampled from a human donor in good health (CMV status not recorded). Some clones in this sample may be carry-over from other donors' samples. The CDR3 bases are TGTGCCAGCAGCCAGTACAGGGTAGAGGGCTACACCTTC. Translation gives CASSQYRVEGYTF.